The 13 T cell receptor beta chains presented below share a single source sample, sequenced in a study of control samples from healthy donors and cancer patients. Profiled with immunoSEQ multiplex PCR; TCRdb holds only in-frame clones, not every one. The sample consists of approximately 82,000 clones, roughly 86% of them appearing once. Material: blood. The receptor set was obtained from a man aged 50 to 59 in good health.

This clone was seen only a few times. J is TRBJ1-1 and V is TRBV2; 7 bases align to TRBD1. The junction had 9 bases not matched to a gene; V was cut back by 10 bases and J by 1 base. Germline loops: CDR1 SNHLY, CDR2 FYNNEI. CDR3 length: 14 residues. CDR3 residues: CATLGWTGNTEAFF. CDR3 nucleotide sequence: TGTGCCACTTTGGGTTGGACAGGGAACACTGAAGCTTTCTTT.

V and J are TRBV27 and TRBJ1-2; 8 nucleotides align to TRBD1. This CDR3 has 13 amino acids. V dropped 5 bases and J dropped 6; count of bases not matched to a gene: 5. CDR1 and CDR2 from the germline V gene are MNHEY and SMNVEV (reference sequence). CDR3 coding DNA: TGTGCCAGCAGTATGTACAGGGGGGATGGCTACACCTTC. Translation: CASSMYRGDGYTF.

The chain employs TRBV9 and TRBJ1-2, with D hard to call. V was clipped by 0 bases and J by 3 bases, with 6 bases between them. From germline, CDR1 is SGDLS and CDR2 YYNGEE. The CDR3 has 13 amino acids. The CDR3 is CASSVDGYYGYTF. CDR3 DNA: TGTGCCAGCAGCGTAGACGGTTACTATGGCTACACCTTC. Based on the CDR3 plus reference TRBV9 and TRBJ1-2, the full variable domain is DSGVTQTPKHLITATGQRVTLRCSPRSGDLSVYWYQQSLDQGLQFLIQYYNGEERAKGNILERFSAQQFPDLHSELNLSSLELGDSALYFCASSVDGYYGYTFGSGTRLTVV.

This clone was found a few times. The chain is built from TRBV7-9 and TRBJ1-4; D gene uncertain. Germline CDR1 and CDR2: SEHNR and FQNEAQ (reference sequence). V was clipped by 3 bases and J by 7 bases, with 18 bases between them. The length of the CDR3 is 16 residues. The CDR3 reads CASSFQVGEEIEKLFF. The CDR3 DNA sequence: TGTGCCAGCAGCTTCCAAGTGGGAGAGGAAATTGAAAAACTGTTTTTT.

This chain connects TRBV5-1 to TRBJ1-1, with 9 bases that match TRBD1. The germline V gene has CDR1 SGHRS and CDR2 YFSETQ. Trimming cost V 7 bases and J 4 bases; bases outside gene matches: 8. The CDR3 consists of 14 residues. The CDR3 nucleotides are TGCGCCAGCCGGGAACAGGGGGCGCTCACTGAAGCTTTCTTT. It is translated as CASREQGALTEAFF.

The chain has TRBV21-1 and TRBJ2-2; TRBD2, the table's D call, lacks a check against the DNA. TRBV21-1 is an annotated pseudogene. This CDR3 has 16 amino acids. CDR3 DNA sequence: TGTGCCAGCAGCACTCCGAGGAGCGGGGGCACCGGGGAGCTGTTTTTT. Translation: CASSTPRSGGTGELFF.

The chain's CDR3 is CASSSNAAGGSWDEQFF. The CDR3 DNA reads TGTGCCAGCAGCTCTAACGCAGCGGGGGGTAGTTGGGATGAGCAGTTCTTC. The rearrangement uses TRBV7-8 and TRBJ2-1, with 9 bases fitting TRBD2. The junction had 15 bases not matched to a gene; V was cut back by 4 bases and J by 8 bases. This CDR3 has 17 residues. The germline V gene encodes CDR1 SGHVS and CDR2 FQNEAQ. The full variable domain, completed using reference TRBV7-8 and TRBJ2-1, is GAGVSQSPRYKVAKRGQDVALRCDPISGHVSLFWYQQALGQGPEFLTYFQNEAQLDKSGLPSDRFFAERPEGSVSTLKIQRTQQEDSAVYLCASSSNAAGGSWDEQFFGPGTRLTVL.

The chain couples TRBV9 to TRBJ2-1; no firm D call. Germline CDR1 reads SGDLS; CDR2 reads YYNGEE. The V end was cut by 6 bases, the J end by 7 bases, with 8 bases between. There are 11 residues in the CDR3. In nucleotides, the CDR3 is TGTGCCAGCAACTTCGGAAATGAGCAGTTCTTC. This sequence encodes CASNFGNEQFF.

This rearrangement joins TRBV7-8 to TRBJ1-6; the match to TRBD1 covers 7 bases. This CDR3 has 16 residues. The germline CDR1 and CDR2 sequences are SGHVS and FQNEAQ. J was trimmed by 8 bases and V by 4 bases; bases with no gene match: 11. The DNA for the CDR3 is TGTGCCAGCAGCTCCCGGGACAGCGCTTCCTATTCACCCCTCCACTTT. Translating it yields CASSSRDSASYSPLHF.

The rearrangement links TRBV2 to TRBJ1-6; D is possibly TRBD1 (5 bases). Germline V gene lookup returns CDR1 SNHLY and CDR2 FYNNEI. CDR3 length equals 14 residues. Trimming shortened V by 2 bases and J by 8 bases, and 10 bases separated the two germline ends. DNA of the CDR3: TGTGCCAGCAGTGAACGGGGGAAAGATTCACCCCTCCACTTT. Translating it yields CASSERGKDSPLHF.

The chain uses TRBV6-4 and TRBJ1-1, with 9 positions matching TRBD1. J lost 4 bases, V lost 6 bases, and 3 bases had no gene match. The CDR3 runs 13 residues. CDR1 MRHNA and CDR2 SNTAGT come from the germline V gene. In DNA form, the CDR3 reads TGTGCCAGCAGCTTGGACAGGGGCACTGAAGCTTTCTTT. It codes for CASSLDRGTEAFF.

The chain is built from TRBV25-1 and TRBJ2-7, with D possibly TRBD1 on 6 matching bases. This CDR3 has 16 amino acids. V lost 1 base, J lost 0 bases, and 13 bases lay in between. Germline CDR1 and CDR2: MGHDK and SYGVNS. CDR3 loop: CASSESGASRSYEQYF. CDR3 nucleotides: TGTGCCAGCAGTGAATCAGGGGCCAGCCGCTCCTACGAGCAGTACTTC.

The gene calls are TRBV12-3 or TRBV12-4 and TRBJ2-5; D possibly corresponds to TRBD1 (5 bases). V was trimmed by 2 bases and J by 6 bases, leaving 7 bases between them. The CDR3 extends over 12 amino acids. The CDR3 coding sequence is TGTGCCAGCAGTTTAAGGGGCCAGACCCAGTACTTC. Amino acid sequence: CASSLRGQTQYF.